These 6 T cell receptor beta chains originate from one sample sequenced in a study of cytomegalovirus exposure and HLA in healthy donors. PCR amplification relied on 60 Vbeta primers (plus 13 Jbeta primers). Generated by immunoSEQ multiplex PCR, the TCRdb table keeps only in-frame clones and is missing some. This table has around 190,000 clones, over 70% appearing once. Specimen: PBMCs. The origin of the receptors is a woman aged 50 to 60 in good health and CMV-seronegative.

The genes are TRBV30 and TRBJ1-4; 11 bases are a match to TRBD1. In germline, CDR1 is GTSNPN, CDR2 SVGIG (reference sequence). CDR3 size: 17 residues. Unmatched junction bases numbered 13, after V lost 2 bases and J lost 8 bases. The CDR3: CAWSLARTGGNREKLFF. CDR3 sequence (DNA): TGTGCCTGGAGTCTCGCCAGGACAGGGGGCAATCGAGAAAAACTGTTTTTT.

This clone was counted a single time. This chain uses TRBV5-4 with TRBJ2-1; TRBD2 aligns across 8 bases. V lost 0 bases to trimming and J lost 8 bases; unmatched junction nucleotides: 7. The CDR3 runs 15 residues. The germline CDR1 and CDR2 sequences are SGHNT and YYREEE (reference sequence). CDR3 DNA sequence: TGTGCCAGCAGCTTGGGCAGCGGGAGTGGGTATGAGCAGTTCTTC. Translated, it gives CASSLGSGSGYEQFF.

This chain connects TRBV28 to TRBJ1-1, with 7 positions matching TRBD1. Trimming at V came to 6 bases and at J to 1 base, leaving 5 bases not matched to a gene. This CDR3 contains 14 residues. CDR1 and CDR2 (germline): MDHEN, SYDVKM. The CDR3 protein is CASRSGQQNTEAFF. The CDR3 DNA follows: TGTGCCAGCAGATCGGGACAGCAGAACACTGAAGCTTTCTTT.

The chain joins TRBV9 to TRBJ1-1; possibly TRBD1 for D (6 bases). V lost 4 bases and J lost 7, with 17 bases in between. Germline assignment: CDR1 SGDLS and CDR2 YYNGEE. The CDR3 length is 14 residues. The CDR3 reads CASSSWRTGSEAFF. In nucleotides, the CDR3 is TGTGCCAGCAGCTCTTGGAGAACAGGGAGTGAAGCTTTCTTT. Full variable domain (remainder filled in from reference TRBV9 and TRBJ1-1): DSGVTQTPKHLITATGQRVTLRCSPRSGDLSVYWYQQSLDQGLQFLIQYYNGEERAKGNILERFSAQQFPDLHSELNLSSLELGDSALYFCASSSWRTGSEAFFGQGTRLTVV.

The chain is built from TRBV19 and TRBJ2-3, with D uncertain. This CDR3 is 13 amino acids long. Trimming removed 2 bases at V and 6 bases at J, with 9 bases between. CDR1 is LNHDA, CDR2 SQIVND, per germline (reference sequence). The CDR3 loop reads CASSINPQDTQYF. The CDR3 bases are TGTGCCAGTAGTATAAATCCACAGGATACGCAGTATTTT.

This chain links TRBV19 with TRBJ1-3; D is perhaps TRBD1 (6 bases). The V gene lost 8 bases and the J gene lost 4 bases, with 9 bases spanning the gap. Germline CDR1 and CDR2: LNHDA and SQIVND (reference sequence). This CDR3 has 12 residues. As DNA, the CDR3 is TGTGCCAGTGGGACACCAGGAAACACCATATATTTT. Amino acid sequence: CASGTPGNTIYF.